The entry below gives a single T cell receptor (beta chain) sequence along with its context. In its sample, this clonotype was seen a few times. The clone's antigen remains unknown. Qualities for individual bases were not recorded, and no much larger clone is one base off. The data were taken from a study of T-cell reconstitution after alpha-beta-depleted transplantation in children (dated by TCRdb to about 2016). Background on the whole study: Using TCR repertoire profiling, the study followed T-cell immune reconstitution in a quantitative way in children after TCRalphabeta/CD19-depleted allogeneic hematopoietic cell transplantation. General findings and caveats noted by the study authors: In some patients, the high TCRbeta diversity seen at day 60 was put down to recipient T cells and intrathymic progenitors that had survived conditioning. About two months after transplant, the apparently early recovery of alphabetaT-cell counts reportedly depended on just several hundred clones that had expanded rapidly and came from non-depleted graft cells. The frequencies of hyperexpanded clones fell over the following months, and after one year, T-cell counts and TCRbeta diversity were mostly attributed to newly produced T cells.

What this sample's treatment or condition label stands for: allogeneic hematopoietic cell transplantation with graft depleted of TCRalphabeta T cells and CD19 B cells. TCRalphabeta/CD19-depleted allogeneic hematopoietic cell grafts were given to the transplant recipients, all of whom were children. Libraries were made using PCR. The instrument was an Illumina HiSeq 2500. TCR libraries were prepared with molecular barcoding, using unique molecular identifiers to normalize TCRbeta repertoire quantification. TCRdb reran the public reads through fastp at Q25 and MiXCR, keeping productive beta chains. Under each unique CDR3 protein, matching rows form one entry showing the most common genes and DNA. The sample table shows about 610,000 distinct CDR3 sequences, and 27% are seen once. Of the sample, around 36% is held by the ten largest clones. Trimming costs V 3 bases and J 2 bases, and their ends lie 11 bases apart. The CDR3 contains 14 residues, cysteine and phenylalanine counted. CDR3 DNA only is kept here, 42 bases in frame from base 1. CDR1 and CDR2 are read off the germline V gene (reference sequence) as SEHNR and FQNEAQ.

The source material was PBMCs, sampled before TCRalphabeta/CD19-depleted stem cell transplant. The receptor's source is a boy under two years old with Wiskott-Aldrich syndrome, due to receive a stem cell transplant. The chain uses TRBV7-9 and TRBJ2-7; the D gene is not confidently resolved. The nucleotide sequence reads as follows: TGTGCCAGCAGCTTTTTCGGCCCACCCTACGAGCAGTACTTC. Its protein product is CASSFFGPPYEQYF. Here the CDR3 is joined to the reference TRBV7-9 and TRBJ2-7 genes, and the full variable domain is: DTGVSQNPRHKITKRGQNVTFRCDPISEHNRLYWYRQTLGQGPEFLTYFQNEAQLEKSRLLSDRFSAERPKGSFSTLEIQRTEQGDSAMYLCASSFFGPPYEQYFGPGTRLTVT.